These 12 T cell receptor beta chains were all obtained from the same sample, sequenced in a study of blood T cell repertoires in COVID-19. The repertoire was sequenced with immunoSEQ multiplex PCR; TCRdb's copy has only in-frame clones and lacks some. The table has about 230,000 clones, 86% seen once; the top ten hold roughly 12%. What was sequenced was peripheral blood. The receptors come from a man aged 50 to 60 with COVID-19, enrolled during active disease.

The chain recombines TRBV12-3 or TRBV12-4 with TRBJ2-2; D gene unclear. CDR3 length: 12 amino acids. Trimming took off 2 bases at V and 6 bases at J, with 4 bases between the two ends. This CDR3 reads CASSLPAGELFF. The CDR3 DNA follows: TGTGCCAGCAGTTTACCTGCCGGGGAGCTGTTTTTT.

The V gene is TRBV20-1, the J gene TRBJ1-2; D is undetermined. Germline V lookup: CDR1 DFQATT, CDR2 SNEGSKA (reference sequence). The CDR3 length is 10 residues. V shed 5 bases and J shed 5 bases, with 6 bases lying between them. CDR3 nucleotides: TGCAGTGCTCCCCTATATGGCTACACCTTC. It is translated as CSAPLYGYTF.

The CDR3 region has the DNA TGTGCCATCAGAGACGACAGGGAGACCCAGTACTTC. As protein: CAIRDDRETQYF. The chain couples TRBV10-3 to TRBJ2-5, with TRBD1 as a possible D gene (6 bases). Germline V CDR1 and CDR2: ENHRY, SYGVKD. This CDR3 is 12 amino acids long. The V end lost 6 bases, the J end lost 5 bases, and 10 bases lay between the germline ends.

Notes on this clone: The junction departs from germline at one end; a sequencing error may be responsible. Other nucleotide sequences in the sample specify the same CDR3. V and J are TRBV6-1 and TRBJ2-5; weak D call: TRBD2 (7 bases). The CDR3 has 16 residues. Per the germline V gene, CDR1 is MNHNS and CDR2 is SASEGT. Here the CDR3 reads CASCDGGWGAGETQYF. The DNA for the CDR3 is TGTGCCAGCTGTGACGGGGGGTGGGGGGCGGGGGAGACCCAGTACTTC.

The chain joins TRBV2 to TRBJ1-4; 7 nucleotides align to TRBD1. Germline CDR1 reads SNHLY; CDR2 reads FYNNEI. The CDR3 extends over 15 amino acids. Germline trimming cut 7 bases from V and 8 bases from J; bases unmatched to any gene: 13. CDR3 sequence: CASNRDRSSDEKLFF. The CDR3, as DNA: TGTGCCAGCAACAGGGACAGATCGTCGGACGAAAAACTGTTTTTT.

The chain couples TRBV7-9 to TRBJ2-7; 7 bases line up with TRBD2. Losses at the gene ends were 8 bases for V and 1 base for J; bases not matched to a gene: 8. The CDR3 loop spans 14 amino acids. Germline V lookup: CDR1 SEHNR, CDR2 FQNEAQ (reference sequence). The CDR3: CASQKAGFSYEQYF. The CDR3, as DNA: TGTGCCAGCCAGAAAGCGGGGTTTTCCTACGAGCAGTACTTC.

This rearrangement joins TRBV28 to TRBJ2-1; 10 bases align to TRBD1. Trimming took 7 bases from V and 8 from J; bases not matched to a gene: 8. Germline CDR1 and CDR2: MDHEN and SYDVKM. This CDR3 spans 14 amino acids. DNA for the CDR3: TGTGCCAGCACACCCGGGACAGGGGTCCATGAGCAGTTCTTC. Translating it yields CASTPGTGVHEQFF.

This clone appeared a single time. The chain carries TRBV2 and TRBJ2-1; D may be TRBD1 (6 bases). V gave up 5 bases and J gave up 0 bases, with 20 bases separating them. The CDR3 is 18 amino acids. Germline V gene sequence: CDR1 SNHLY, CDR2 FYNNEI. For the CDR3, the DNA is TGTGCCAGCAGTCGGGACACCCTTAGGAAAAGCTCCTACAATGAGCAGTTCTTC. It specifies CASSRDTLRKSSYNEQFF.

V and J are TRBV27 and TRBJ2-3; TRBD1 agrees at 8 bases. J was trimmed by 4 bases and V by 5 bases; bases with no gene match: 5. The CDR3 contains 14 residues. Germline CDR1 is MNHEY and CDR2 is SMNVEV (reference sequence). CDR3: CASSLGQGSDTQYF. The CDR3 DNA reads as TGTGCCAGCAGTCTCGGACAGGGATCAGATACGCAGTATTTT.

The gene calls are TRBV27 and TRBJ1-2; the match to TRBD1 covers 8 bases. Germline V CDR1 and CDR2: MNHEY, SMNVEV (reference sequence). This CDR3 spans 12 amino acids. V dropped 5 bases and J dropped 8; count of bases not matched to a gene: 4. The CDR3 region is CASSRTGLGYTF. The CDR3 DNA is TGTGCCAGCAGTCGGACAGGGCTCGGCTACACCTTC.

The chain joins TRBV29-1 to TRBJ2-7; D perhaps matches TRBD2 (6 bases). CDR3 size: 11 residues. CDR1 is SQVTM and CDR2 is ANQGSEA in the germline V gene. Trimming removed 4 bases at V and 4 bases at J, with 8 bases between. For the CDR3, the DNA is TGCAGCGTTGCGGGGGAATACGAGCAGTACTTC. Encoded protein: CSVAGEYEQYF.

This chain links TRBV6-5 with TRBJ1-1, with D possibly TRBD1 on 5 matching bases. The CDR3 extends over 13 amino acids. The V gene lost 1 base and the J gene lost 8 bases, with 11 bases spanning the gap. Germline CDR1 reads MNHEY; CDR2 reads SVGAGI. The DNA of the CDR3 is TGTGCCAGCAGTTACTATACAGGCTTGGAAGCTTTCTTT. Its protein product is CASSYYTGLEAFF.